This T cell receptor beta chain was obtained from a study of blood T cell repertoires in COVID-19. Study background: Researchers got acute and convalescent COVID-19 samples from the United States, Italy and Spain. PBMCs, B-cell-depleted T cells, or T cells were the source of the cDNA or gDNA that made up the material.

Per the original methods: Estimation of nucleated cell counts relied on the amplification of reference gene primers. The table came from immunoSEQ multiplex PCR; TCRdb's copy has only in-frame clones and leaves some out. V, J and clone size are taken as reported in that table, and D and trimming were inferred from the DNA itself. The table includes about 230,000 clones, about 84% detected once. Germline CDR1 SEHNR, CDR2 FQNEAQ (reference sequence). This CDR3 has 14 amino acids. V shed 7 bases and J 2 bases; nucleotides not matched to a gene: 6. Sequencing was performed on peripheral blood. The chain couples TRBV7-9 to TRBJ2-3, with TRBD1 identical over 7 bases. The sequence was obtained from a woman older than 75 with acute or convalescent COVID-19. The DNA of the CDR3 is TGTGCCAGCACCCTTGAGGGGGCCACAGATACGCAGTATTTT. It is translated as CASTLEGATDTQYF. Together with reference TRBV7-9 and TRBJ2-3, the CDR3 gives the full variable domain: DTGVSQNPRHKITKRGQNVTFRCDPISEHNRLYWYRQTLGQGPEFLTYFQNEAQLEKSRLLSDRFSAERPKGSFSTLEIQRTEQGDSAMYLCASTLEGATDTQYFGPGTRLTVL.